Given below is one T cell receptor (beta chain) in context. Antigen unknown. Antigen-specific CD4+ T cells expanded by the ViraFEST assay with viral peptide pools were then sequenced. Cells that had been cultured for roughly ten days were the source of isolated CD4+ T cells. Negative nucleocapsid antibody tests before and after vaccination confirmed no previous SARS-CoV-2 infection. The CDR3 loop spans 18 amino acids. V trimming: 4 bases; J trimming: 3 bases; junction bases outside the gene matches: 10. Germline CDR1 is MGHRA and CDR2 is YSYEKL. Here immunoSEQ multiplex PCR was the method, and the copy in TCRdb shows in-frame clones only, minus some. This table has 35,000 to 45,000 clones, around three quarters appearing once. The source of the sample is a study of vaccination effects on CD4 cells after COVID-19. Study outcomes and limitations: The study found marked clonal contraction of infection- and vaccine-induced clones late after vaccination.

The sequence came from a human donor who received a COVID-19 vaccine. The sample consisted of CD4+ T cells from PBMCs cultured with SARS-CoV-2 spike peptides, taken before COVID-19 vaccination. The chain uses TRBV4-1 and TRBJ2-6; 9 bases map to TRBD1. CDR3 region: CASSPRDRDVGGANVLTF. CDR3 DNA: TGCGCCAGCAGCCCCCGGGACAGGGATGTGGGTGGGGCCAACGTCCTGACTTTC.